The 17 T cell receptor beta chains presented below share a single source sample, sequenced in a study of blood T cell repertoires in COVID-19. Libraries were prepared by immunoSEQ multiplex PCR; TCRdb keeps only in-frame clonotypes and omits some of them. The sample yields 200,000 to 300,000 clones, just under 85% seen once. Sequencing was carried out using peripheral blood. These receptors all stem from a man in his fifties with acute or convalescent COVID-19.

The rearrangement joins TRBV2 to TRBJ1-5; no firm D call. This CDR3 has 12 amino acids. Per germline, CDR1 SNHLY and CDR2 FYNNEI. V gave up 9 bases and J gave up 0 bases, with 6 bases separating them. CDR3 sequence (DNA): TGTGCCAGGGGAGATAGCAATCAGCCCCAGCATTTT. It specifies CARGDSNQPQHF.

The chain joins TRBV5-4 to TRBJ1-2; D uncertain. CDR3 length: 14 amino acids. Trimming took off 1 base at V and 7 bases at J, with 14 bases between the two ends. The germline gives CDR1 SGHNT, CDR2 YYREEE (reference sequence). CDR3 nucleotides: TGTGCCAGCAGCTTGAGAGATTACCCGTCTGGCTACACCTTC. This sequence encodes CASSLRDYPSGYTF.

This chain joins TRBV18 and TRBJ2-3, with D possibly matching TRBD1 (7 bases). This CDR3 is built from 15 residues. Per the germline V gene, CDR1 is KGHSH and CDR2 is LQKENI. With 5 bases removed from V and 3 bases from J, the gap between germline ends came to 15 bases. The CDR3 DNA sequence: TGTGCCAGCTCAAACGGAGGGGGCGGTACAGATACGCAGTATTTT. Encoded protein: CASSNGGGGTDTQYF.

The rearrangement uses TRBV6-5 and TRBJ1-1; weak D call: TRBD1 (6 bases). V shed 11 bases and J shed 0 bases, with 19 bases lying between them. The germline CDR1 and CDR2 sequences are MNHEY and SVGAGI. The CDR3 loop spans 15 amino acids. CDR3 sequence reads: CASVDRPYMNTEAFF. As DNA, the CDR3 is TGTGCCTCGGTAGACAGGCCATACATGAACACTGAAGCTTTCTTT.

This rearrangement joins TRBV30 to TRBJ1-2; 7 nucleotides align to TRBD1. The CDR3 has 14 residues. The V and J ends lost 0 bases and 6 bases, in that order; junction bases with no gene match: 7. Germline V CDR1 and CDR2: GTSNPN, SVGIG (reference sequence). The CDR3 DNA reads TGTGCCTGGAGTGTAAAGGGGGCGCCCCATGGCTACACCTTC. Translated: CAWSVKGAPHGYTF.

This rearrangement joins TRBV25-1 to TRBJ1-6; no clear D. The germline V gene has CDR1 MGHDK and CDR2 SYGVNS. With 3 bases removed from V and 8 bases from J, the gap between germline ends came to 8 bases. The CDR3 runs to 13 residues. For the CDR3, the DNA is TGTGCCAGCAGTGACCGGTTTGATTCACCCCTCCACTTT. This codes for CASSDRFDSPLHF.

The genes are TRBV5-4 and TRBJ2-2; D remains ambiguous. CDR1 and CDR2 from the germline V gene are SGHNT and YYREEE (reference sequence). This CDR3 contains 12 residues. The V end lost 5 bases, the J end lost 7 bases, and 9 bases lay between the germline ends. CDR3 region: CASSRYGGELFF. The CDR3 DNA is TGTGCCAGCAGTCGGTACGGCGGGGAGCTGTTTTTT.

The chain couples TRBV3-1 (or the pseudogene TRBV3-2) to TRBJ2-2, with 14 bases matching TRBD2. With V trimmed by 4 bases and J by 5 bases, 3 bases remained unmatched. From germline, CDR1 is LGHDT and CDR2 YNNKEL (reference sequence). This CDR3 contains 16 residues. CDR3 sequence: CASSPGLAGGTGELFF. In DNA form, the CDR3 reads TGTGCCAGCAGCCCAGGACTAGCGGGGGGAACCGGGGAGCTGTTTTTT.

The chain uses TRBV10-2 and TRBJ2-3, with a tentative D call TRBD2 (6 bases). The length of the CDR3 is 15 residues. Trimming took off 3 bases at V and 0 bases at J, with 10 bases between the two ends. From germline, CDR1 is WSHSY and CDR2 SAAADI. As DNA, the CDR3 is TGCGCCAGCAGTGACATAGCGGAGAGCACAGATACGCAGTATTTT. Amino acids: CASSDIAESTDTQYF.

As concerns this clone: The same CDR3 can be traced to other DNA sequences in this sample. The chain couples TRBV29-1 to TRBJ1-3, with 9 bases lining up with TRBD1. Germline V gene lookup returns CDR1 SQVTM and CDR2 ANQGSEA. The CDR3 is 13 amino acids. V lost 7 bases to trimming and J lost 5 bases; unmatched junction nucleotides: 6. The CDR3 bases are TGCAGCGCGAAAACAGGGGGCAGAAACACCATATATTTT. Its translation: CSAKTGGRNTIYF.

This clone was detected only a few times. The J gene is TRBJ2-5, the V gene TRBV27; TRBD2 might be the D (5 bases). CDR1 is MNHEY and CDR2 is SMNVEV in the germline V gene (reference sequence). The CDR3 consists of 14 residues. V was trimmed by 6 bases and J by 4 bases, leaving 15 bases between them. CDR3 sequence: CASRRAEKGETQYF. The CDR3 nucleotides are TGTGCCAGCAGAAGAGCGGAGAAGGGAGAGACCCAGTACTTC.

The J gene is TRBJ2-1, the V gene TRBV10-2, with 7 positions matching TRBD2. Germline CDR1 WSHSY, CDR2 SAAADI. The CDR3 spans 14 residues. V lost 9 bases to trimming and J lost 0 bases; unmatched junction nucleotides: 5. The CDR3 DNA follows: TGCGCCAGTTGGGGACTAAGCTCCTACAATGAGCAGTTCTTC. Translation: CASWGLSSYNEQFF.

V usage is TRBV5-1 and J usage is TRBJ2-1, with a possible D match to TRBD2 (5 bases). The CDR3 is 13 amino acids. V lost 4 bases and J lost 6, with 11 bases in between. Germline lookup yields CDR1 SGHRS and CDR2 YFSETQ. This CDR3 is CASSGSVGNEQFF. The CDR3 DNA is TGCGCCAGCAGCGGGAGCGTTGGCAATGAGCAGTTCTTC.

V is TRBV2 and J is TRBJ2-2, with no clear D. The V gene's germline CDR1 is SNHLY and CDR2 FYNNEI. This CDR3 is 15 amino acids long. V was pared by 7 bases and J by 0 bases, with 12 bases between. The CDR3 DNA is TGTGCCAGCACCCCGGAGAGTTCGAACACCGGGGAGCTGTTTTTT. It yields the protein CASTPESSNTGELFF.

This clone appeared a single time. The chain links TRBV6-5 to TRBJ2-5; TRBD1 aligns across 7 bases. The CDR3 has 12 residues. V dropped 7 bases and J dropped 7; count of bases not matched to a gene: 6. Germline assignment: CDR1 MNHEY and CDR2 SVGAGI. The CDR3 sequence: CASTDRVGTQYF. The DNA for the CDR3 is TGTGCCAGCACCGACAGGGTTGGGACCCAGTACTTC.

The V call is TRBV7-9, the J call TRBJ2-3, with 11 nucleotides matching TRBD2. Germline lookup yields CDR1 SEHNR and CDR2 FQNEAQ (reference sequence). The CDR3 covers 17 residues. Trimming at V came to 5 bases and at J to 1 base, leaving 8 bases not matched to a gene. In DNA, the CDR3 is TGTGCCAGCAGCCAACGGATGACTAGCGGGGGCACAGATACGCAGTATTTT. Amino acid sequence: CASSQRMTSGGTDTQYF.

The V gene is TRBV10-3, the J gene TRBJ2-2, with 7 positions matching TRBD1. The trim removed 0 bases at V and 0 bases at J, leaving 1 base unmatched. CDR3 length: 16 residues. CDR1 ENHRY and CDR2 SYGVKD come from the germline V gene. The CDR3 DNA is TGTGCCATCAGTGAGTCAACAGGGGCGAACACCGGGGAGCTGTTTTTT. Translating it yields CAISESTGANTGELFF.